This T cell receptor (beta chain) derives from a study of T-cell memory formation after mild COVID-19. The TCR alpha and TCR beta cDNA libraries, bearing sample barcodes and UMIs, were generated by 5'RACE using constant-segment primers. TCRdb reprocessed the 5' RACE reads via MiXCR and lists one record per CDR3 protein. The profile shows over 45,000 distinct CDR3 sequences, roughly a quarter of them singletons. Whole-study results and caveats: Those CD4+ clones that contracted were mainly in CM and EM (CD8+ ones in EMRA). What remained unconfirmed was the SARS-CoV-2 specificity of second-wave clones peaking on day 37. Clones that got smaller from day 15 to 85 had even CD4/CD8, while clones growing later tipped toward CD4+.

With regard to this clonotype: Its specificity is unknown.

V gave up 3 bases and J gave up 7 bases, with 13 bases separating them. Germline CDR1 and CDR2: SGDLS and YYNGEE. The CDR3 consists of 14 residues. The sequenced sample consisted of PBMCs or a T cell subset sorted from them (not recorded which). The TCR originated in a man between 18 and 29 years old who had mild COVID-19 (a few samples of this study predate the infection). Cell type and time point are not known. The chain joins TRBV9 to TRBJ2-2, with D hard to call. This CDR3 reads CASSAPPGIGELFF. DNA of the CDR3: TGTGCCAGCAGCGCCCCCCCGGGTATCGGGGAGCTGTTTTTT.